This T cell receptor beta chain was retrieved from a study of identical twins. This clonotype has only a few counts. Its antigen is unknown. Study-wide findings and caveats: Beta out-of-frame sequences showed weaker excess sharing between twins. A lower insertion count was a feature of abundant cord blood beta clonotypes, with no such feature in memory repertoires.

The V gene's germline CDR1 is MNHNS and CDR2 SASEGT. V shed 6 bases and J 1 base; nucleotides not matched to a gene: 7. The CDR3 contains 15 residues. Each cDNA held unique molecular identifiers, and template switching gave it a universal primer site. TCRdb reprocessed the 5' RACE reads with MiXCR, giving one entry per CDR3 protein. The sample records around 510,000 distinct CDR3 sequences, over 11% being singletons. These data were likewise used in another study, on yellow fever vaccine responses in identical twins. That publication notes: Convergence reportedly seemed to mark part of the twins' vaccine T cell response, with personalization marking the rest.

The rearrangement joins TRBV6-1 to TRBJ2-7; TRBD1 agrees at 9 bases. Source material: CD4+ T cells sorted from blood. This clonotype was sampled from a woman under 30 in good health. The CDR3 region has the DNA TGTGCCAGCAGGAACCTCGGACAGGGGTCCTACGAGCAGTACTTC. It specifies CASRNLGQGSYEQYF.